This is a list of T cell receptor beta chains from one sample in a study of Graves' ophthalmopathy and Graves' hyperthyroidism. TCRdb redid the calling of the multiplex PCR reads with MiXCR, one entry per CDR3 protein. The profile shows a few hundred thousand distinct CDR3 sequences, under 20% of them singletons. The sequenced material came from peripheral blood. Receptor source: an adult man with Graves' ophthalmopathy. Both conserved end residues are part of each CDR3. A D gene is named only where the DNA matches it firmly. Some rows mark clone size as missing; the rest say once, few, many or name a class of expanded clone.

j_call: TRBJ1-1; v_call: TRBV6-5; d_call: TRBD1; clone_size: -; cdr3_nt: TGTGCCAGCAGTTACCGGGGGACAGGGGAATTCACTGAAGCTTTCTTT; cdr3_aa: CASSYRGTGEFTEAFF
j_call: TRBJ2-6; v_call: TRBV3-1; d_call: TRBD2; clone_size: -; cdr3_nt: TGTGCCAGCAGCCAAGAGATCCCCAGCGGGAGCCTCTCTGGGGCCAACGTCCTGACTTTC; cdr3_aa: CASSQEIPSGSLSGANVLTF
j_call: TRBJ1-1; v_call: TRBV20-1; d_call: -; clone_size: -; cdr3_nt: TGCAGTGCCCTCCCTGGGACGGAAAACACTGAAGCTTTCTTT; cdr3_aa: CSALPGTENTEAFF
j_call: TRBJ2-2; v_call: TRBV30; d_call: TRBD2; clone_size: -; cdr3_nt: TGTGCCTGGAAGCGGGAGAGATACACCGGGGAGCTGTTTTTT; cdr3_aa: CAWKRERYTGELFF
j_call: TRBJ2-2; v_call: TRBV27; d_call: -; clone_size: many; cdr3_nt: TGTGCCAGCAGTTTATTGGGCGGGGAGCTGTTTTTT; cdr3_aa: CASSLLGGELFF
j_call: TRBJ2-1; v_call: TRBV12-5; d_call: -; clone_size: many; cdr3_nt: TGTGCTAGTGGTTTGGCGGTGGGGTTAGACGAGCAGTTCTTC; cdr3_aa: CASGLAVGLDEQFF
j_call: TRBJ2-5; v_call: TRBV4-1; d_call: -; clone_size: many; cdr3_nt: TGCGCCAGCAGTAAGGAGATACAAGAGACCCAGTACTTC; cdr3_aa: CASSKEIQETQYF
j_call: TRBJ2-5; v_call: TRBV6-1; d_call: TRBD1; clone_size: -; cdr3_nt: TGTGCCAGCAGACAGGGGGATCAAGAGACCCAGTACTTC; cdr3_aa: CASRQGDQETQYF
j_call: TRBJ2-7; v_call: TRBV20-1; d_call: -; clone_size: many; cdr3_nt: TGCAGTGTCAATCCGGGAGACAGTTCCTACGAGCAGTACTTC; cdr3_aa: CSVNPGDSSYEQYF
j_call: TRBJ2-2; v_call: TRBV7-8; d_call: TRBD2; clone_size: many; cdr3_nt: TGTGCTAGCGGGGGCCACAACACCGGGGAGCTGTTTTTT; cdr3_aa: CASGGHNTGELFF
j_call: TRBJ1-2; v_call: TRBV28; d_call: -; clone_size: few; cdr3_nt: TGTGCCAGCAGACCTGGTGGGTATGGCTACACCTTC; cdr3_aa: CASRPGGYGYTF
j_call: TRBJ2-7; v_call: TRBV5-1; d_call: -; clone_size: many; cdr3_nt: TGCGCCAGCAGCTTCGGACAGTCCAACGAGCAGTACTTC; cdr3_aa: CASSFGQSNEQYF
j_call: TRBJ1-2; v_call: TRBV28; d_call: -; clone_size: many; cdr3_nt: TGTGCCAGCAGTCTAAGCTTACAGGATGGCTACACCTTC; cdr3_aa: CASSLSLQDGYTF
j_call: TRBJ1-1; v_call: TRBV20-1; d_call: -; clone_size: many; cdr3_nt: TGCAGTGCTAGAGATAAGACAGTGAGGGCTTTCTTT; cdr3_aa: CSARDKTVRAFF
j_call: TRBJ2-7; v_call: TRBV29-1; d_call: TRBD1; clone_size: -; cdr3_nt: TGCAGCGTTGAATCGGGACAGGCCGCCTACGAGCAGTACTTC; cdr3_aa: CSVESGQAAYEQYF
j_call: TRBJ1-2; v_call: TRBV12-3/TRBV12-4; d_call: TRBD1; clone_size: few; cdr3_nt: TGTGCCAGCAGCGACAGGGGGGCATACACCTTC; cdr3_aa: CASSDRGAYTF
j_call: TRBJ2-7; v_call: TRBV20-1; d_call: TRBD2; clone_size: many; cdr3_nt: TGCAGTGCCAATTCCCAGTCGCGGGGGGGGGAGGAGCAGTACTTC; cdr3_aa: CSANSQSRGGEEQYF
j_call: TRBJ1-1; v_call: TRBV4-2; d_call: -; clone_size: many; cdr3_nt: TGTGCCAGCAGCCAAGATACTCAAATGAACACTGAAGCTTTCTTT; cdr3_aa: CASSQDTQMNTEAFF
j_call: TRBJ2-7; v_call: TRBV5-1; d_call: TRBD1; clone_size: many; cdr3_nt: TGCGCCAGCAGCTTCGGGACAGCCTCCTACGAGCAGTACTTC; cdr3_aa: CASSFGTASYEQYF
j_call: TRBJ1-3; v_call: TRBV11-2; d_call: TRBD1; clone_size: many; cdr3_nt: TGTGCCAGCAGCTTGAACATCGGACAGGGAAGAAACACCATATATTTT; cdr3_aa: CASSLNIGQGRNTIYF
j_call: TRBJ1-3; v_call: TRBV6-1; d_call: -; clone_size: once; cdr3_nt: TGTGCCAGCAGTGAAAGAGGGGGAAACACCATATATTTT; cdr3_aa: CASSERGGNTIYF
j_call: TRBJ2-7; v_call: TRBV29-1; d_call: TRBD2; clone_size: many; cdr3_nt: TGCAGCGTCCCAGGGACTAGCGGGAGCGGTCCTGCCTACGAGCAGTACTTC; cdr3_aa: CSVPGTSGSGPAYEQYF
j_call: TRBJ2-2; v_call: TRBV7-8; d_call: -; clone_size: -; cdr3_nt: TGTGCCAGCAGCACACAGGAACTTACGGGGGAGCTGTTTTTT; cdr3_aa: CASSTQELTGELFF
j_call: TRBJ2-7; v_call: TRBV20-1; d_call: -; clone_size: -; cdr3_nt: TGCAGTGCTAGGGATTCCACGAAAACCTACGAGCAGTACTTC; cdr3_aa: CSARDSTKTYEQYF
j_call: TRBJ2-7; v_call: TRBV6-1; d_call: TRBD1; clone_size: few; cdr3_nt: TGTGCCAGCAGTGAAGGCCGGTGGGGACAGGGGGTCTACGAGCAGTACTTC; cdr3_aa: CASSEGRWGQGVYEQYF
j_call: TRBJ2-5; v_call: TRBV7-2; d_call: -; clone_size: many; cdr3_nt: TGTGCCAGCAGCTCTTCCGGGCTCCAAGAGACCCAGTACTTC; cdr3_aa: CASSSSGLQETQYF
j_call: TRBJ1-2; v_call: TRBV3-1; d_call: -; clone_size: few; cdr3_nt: TGTGCCAGCAGCTCACTAAACACAGGCGGCTACACCTTC; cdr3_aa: CASSSLNTGGYTF